A single sample gave rise to the 7 T cell receptor beta chains below, sequenced in a study of blood T cell repertoires in COVID-19. Libraries were prepared by immunoSEQ multiplex PCR; TCRdb keeps only in-frame clonotypes and omits some of them. This table holds roughly 39,000 clones, over 75% found once. The sample taken for sequencing was peripheral blood. The receptor set was obtained from a human donor in a cohort sampled during active COVID-19.

V gene TRBV2 combines with J gene TRBJ2-2, with D possibly being TRBD2 (5 bases). Germline loops: CDR1 SNHLY, CDR2 FYNNEI. CDR3 length: 16 amino acids. Trimming removed 0 bases at V and 1 base at J, with 9 bases between. CDR3 in DNA: TGTGCCAGCAGTGAAGCGGAGGCCTTGAACACCGGGGAGCTGTTTTTT. Its protein is CASSEAEALNTGELFF.

This clone was counted once. The chain joins TRBV27 to TRBJ2-3; TRBD1 matches at 9 bases. Germline V lookup: CDR1 MNHEY, CDR2 SMNVEV (reference sequence). CDR3 length equals 15 residues. V dropped 5 bases and J dropped 4; count of bases not matched to a gene: 7. The CDR3: CASSAGQGRSDTQYF. DNA for the CDR3: TGTGCCAGCAGTGCCGGACAGGGGCGGTCAGATACGCAGTATTTT.

This clone qualifies as hyperexpanded. CDR3 region: CAISEPGNTIYF. In DNA form, the CDR3 reads TGTGCCATCAGTGAGCCAGGAAACACCATATATTTT. The rearrangement links TRBV10-3 to TRBJ1-3; D is unclear. CDR3 length equals 12 residues. Germline lookup yields CDR1 ENHRY and CDR2 SYGVKD. V was shortened by 2 bases and J by 4 bases, with 3 bases between the two germline ends.

This clone was detected once. The gene calls are TRBV7-6 and TRBJ2-7, with 10 bases aligning to TRBD2. CDR1 is SGHVS, CDR2 FNYEAQ, per germline. CDR3 length: 16 amino acids. J gave up 0 bases and V 5 bases, and 7 bases lay outside the gene matches. CDR3 amino acids: CASSPRLAGFSYEQYF. The CDR3 nucleotides read TGTGCCAGCAGCCCTCGACTAGCGGGCTTCTCCTACGAGCAGTACTTC.

J is TRBJ2-7 and V is TRBV6-1; 12 positions match TRBD2. The V gene end was trimmed by 2 bases and the J gene end by 6 bases; junction bases not matched to a gene: 5. Germline V gene sequence: CDR1 MNHNS, CDR2 SASEGT. This CDR3 contains 15 residues. CDR3 bases: TGTGCCAGCAGTGAATGGACTAGCGGGACCGGCGAGCAGTACTTC. Protein: CASSEWTSGTGEQYF.

The V call is TRBV25-1, the J call TRBJ2-7; 7 nucleotides line up with TRBD2. CDR1 and CDR2 from the germline V gene are MGHDK and SYGVNS. The ends lost 4 bases at V and 2 bases at J; junction bases unmatched: 11. This CDR3 region has 16 residues. CDR3 residues: CASSGRGRGGPYEQYF. The CDR3 DNA reads as TGTGCCAGCAGTGGCCGGGGGAGGGGAGGACCCTACGAGCAGTACTTC.

This clone was seen only a few times. CDR3 protein: CASSQSGTAYNSPLHF. The CDR3 coding sequence is TGTGCCAGCAGCCAATCGGGGACAGCCTATAATTCACCCCTCCACTTT. This chain uses TRBV16 with TRBJ1-6; 7 positions match TRBD1. Germline V gene sequence: CDR1 KGHSY, CDR2 FQNENV. The V and J ends lost 0 bases and 2 bases, in that order; junction bases with no gene match: 1. The CDR3 is 16 amino acids.